One and the same sample provided the 10 T cell receptor beta chains below, sequenced in a study of T cell responses to AZD1222 COVID-19 vaccine. Profiling relied on immunoSEQ multiplex PCR, and the TCRdb table lists in-frame clones only, not all of them. The sample consists of under 110,000 clones, approximately 87% of them appearing once. This material consisted of peripheral blood, taken 28 days after the second AZD1222 dose. These receptors were collected from an adult who received the AZD1222 COVID-19 vaccine.

J is TRBJ1-5 and V is TRBV7-9; D is unclear. V was clipped by 4 bases and J by 11 bases, with 12 bases between them. This CDR3 is built from 12 residues. Germline V gene lookup returns CDR1 SEHNR and CDR2 FQNEAQ (reference sequence). CDR3 nucleotide sequence: TGTGCCAGCAGCTATACTGGCCCGGCCCAGCATTTT. Amino acids: CASSYTGPAQHF. The variable domain in full, completed from reference TRBV7-9 and TRBJ1-5, reads DTGVSQNPRHKITKRGQNVTFRCDPISEHNRLYWYRQTLGQGPEFLTYFQNEAQLEKSRLLSDRFSAERPKGSFSTLEIQRTEQGDSAMYLCASSYTGPAQHFGDGTRLSIL.

This chain links TRBV2 with TRBJ1-2; 9 bases fit TRBD1. With V trimmed by 5 bases and J by 0 bases, 7 bases remained unmatched. The germline CDR1 and CDR2 sequences are SNHLY and FYNNEI. The length of the CDR3 is 16 residues. CDR3 protein: CASSRPGQGPNYGYTF. The CDR3 nucleotides read TGTGCCAGCAGTAGACCGGGACAGGGACCTAACTATGGCTACACCTTC.

The chain combines TRBV9 with TRBJ1-2; no clear D gene. Trimming removed 3 bases from V and 4 bases from J, with 7 bases in between. Germline assignment: CDR1 SGDLS and CDR2 YYNGEE. This CDR3 comprises 12 residues. CDR3 nucleotides: TGTGCCAGCAGCGCCCCTTCCTATGGCTACACCTTC. This encodes CASSAPSYGYTF.

V usage is TRBV5-4 and J usage is TRBJ2-2; TRBD1 or TRBD2 may be the D gene (5 bases each). V gave up 5 bases and J gave up 1 base, with 18 bases separating them. The CDR3 consists of 17 residues. Germline V CDR1 and CDR2: SGHNT, YYREEE (reference sequence). This CDR3 reads CASRRGGSGQNTGELFF. The CDR3 DNA sequence: TGTGCCAGCAGACGAGGAGGCAGTGGACAGAACACCGGGGAGCTGTTTTTT.

In its sample, this clone was seen once. The V call is TRBV12-3 or TRBV12-4, the J call TRBJ1-3; no firm D call. This CDR3 comprises 10 residues. V was shortened by 8 bases and J by 9 bases, with 8 bases between the two germline ends. The CDR3, as DNA: TGTGCCAGCGCCCAGGCCACCATATATTTT. Its translation is CASAQATIYF.

This clone was observed once. The chain employs TRBV12-3 or TRBV12-4 and TRBJ1-5, with 7 bases matching TRBD1. The V and J ends lost 6 bases and 4 bases, in that order; junction bases with no gene match: 3. This CDR3 has 13 amino acids. The CDR3 DNA is TGTGCCAGCAGACCGACAGGGAATCAGCCCCAGCATTTT. It yields the protein CASRPTGNQPQHF.

This rearrangement joins TRBV11-3 to TRBJ2-1, with 10 bases that match TRBD1. CDR3 size: 14 residues. Germline assignment: CDR1 SGHNT and CDR2 YENEEA. After removal of 5 bases from V and 6 bases from J, the junction contained 4 bases not matched to a gene. CDR3 nucleotide sequence: TGTGCCAGCAGCAAGGACAGGGGGGGCAATGAGCAGTTCTTC. Amino acids: CASSKDRGGNEQFF.

CDR3 DNA sequence: TGTGCCAGCAGCCCGGACCGGGAAGATGGCTACACCTTC. Translation gives CASSPDREDGYTF. J is TRBJ1-2 and V is TRBV7-9, with unresolved D. Trimming left V 5 bases short and J 6 bases short, with 13 bases between. The CDR3 runs 13 residues. The germline gives CDR1 SEHNR, CDR2 FQNEAQ (reference sequence).

CDR3 nucleotides: TGTGCCAGCAGCAGGACTAGCGGGGGTACCTACGAGCAGTACTTC. Its protein is CASSRTSGGTYEQYF. J is TRBJ2-7 and V is TRBV6-5, with TRBD2 identical over 13 bases. This CDR3 region has 15 residues. CDR1 is MNHEY, CDR2 SVGAGI, per germline. Trimming removed 6 bases from V and 2 bases from J; junction bases left unmatched: 4.

The chain joins TRBV4-1 to TRBJ2-2, with D perhaps assigned TRBD1 or TRBD2 (5 bases each). Germline V lookup: CDR1 MGHRA, CDR2 YSYEKL. Deletions cut 3 bases from V and 7 bases from J, with 12 bases between. This CDR3 spans 14 amino acids. The CDR3 loop reads CASSHPGRSGELFF. Written as DNA, the CDR3 is TGCGCCAGCAGCCACCCGGGACGGAGCGGGGAGCTGTTTTTT.